The 22 T cell receptor beta chains below come from one sample, sequenced in a study of blood T cell repertoires in COVID-19. Some clones are missing from TCRdb's copy, which holds only in-frame ones; the method was immunoSEQ multiplex PCR. The sample has approximately 240,000 clones, 84% seen once. Sequenced input: peripheral blood. These receptors were collected from a woman of 80 years or more with active or convalescent COVID-19.

J is TRBJ2-2 and V is TRBV15; D uncertain. Per germline, CDR1 LNHNV and CDR2 YYDKDF (reference sequence). Trimming cost V 1 base and J 6 bases, with 6 bases left between them. CDR3 length equals 13 residues. The CDR3 sequence is CATSRARAGELFF. The CDR3, as DNA: TGTGCCACCAGCAGAGCCCGAGCCGGGGAGCTGTTTTTT.

The V call is TRBV9, the J call TRBJ2-2, with TRBD2 matching 13 bases. From germline, CDR1 is SGDLS and CDR2 YYNGEE. V shed 3 bases, J shed 1 base, and the junction held 3 bases outside the gene matches. The CDR3 contains 17 residues. CDR3 amino acids: CASSGWTSGGNTGELFF. The CDR3 nucleotides are TGTGCCAGCAGCGGTTGGACTAGCGGGGGGAACACCGGGGAGCTGTTTTTT.

The V gene is TRBV7-3, the J gene TRBJ2-1; 9 bases fit TRBD1. J was trimmed by 5 bases and V by 3 bases; bases with no gene match: 5. CDR3 length: 15 amino acids. The V gene's germline CDR1 is SGHTA and CDR2 FQGTGA. CDR3 region: CASSLDRGGHNEQFF. The CDR3 bases are TGTGCCAGCAGCTTGGACAGGGGAGGTCACAATGAGCAGTTCTTC.

The rearrangement links TRBV7-9 to TRBJ2-2; TRBD2 matches 13 bases. The CDR3 extends over 16 amino acids. The ends lost 0 bases at V and 7 bases at J; junction bases unmatched: 2. In germline, CDR1 is SEHNR, CDR2 FQNEAQ (reference sequence). CDR3 nucleotide sequence: TGTGCCAGCAGCTTAGCAGGACTAGCGGGAGTCGGGGAGCTGTTTTTT. Residues: CASSLAGLAGVGELFF.

This chain uses TRBV28 with TRBJ1-1; 7 bases fit TRBD1. The CDR3 has 15 residues. Trimming at V came to 6 bases and at J to 0 bases, leaving 7 bases not matched to a gene. Germline CDR1 reads MDHEN; CDR2 reads SYDVKM. CDR3 sequence reads: CASSETGLMNTEAFF. CDR3 DNA sequence: TGTGCCAGCAGCGAGACAGGGCTCATGAACACTGAAGCTTTCTTT.

The genes are TRBV3-1 (or the pseudogene TRBV3-2) and TRBJ1-5; D gene unclear. Germline CDR1 LGHDT, CDR2 YNNKEL (reference sequence). This CDR3 is 14 amino acids long. V lost 3 bases, J lost 15 bases, and 21 bases lay in between. The CDR3 loop reads CASSQASRGTPRHF. CDR3 DNA sequence: TGTGCCAGCAGCCAGGCTTCCCGAGGCACACCAAGGCATTTT.

The V and J genes are TRBV19 and TRBJ2-7; 11 bases align to TRBD2. The CDR3 consists of 15 residues. V dropped 1 base and J dropped 6; count of bases not matched to a gene: 5. The germline V gene has CDR1 LNHDA and CDR2 SQIVND (reference sequence). The CDR3 sequence is CASSIGVLAGAEQYF. The CDR3 DNA sequence: TGTGCCAGTAGTATAGGGGTACTAGCGGGAGCCGAGCAGTACTTC. Based on the CDR3 plus reference TRBV19 and TRBJ2-7, the full variable domain is DGGITQSPKYLFRKEGQNVTLSCEQNLNHDAMYWYRQDPGQGLRLIYYSQIVNDFQKGDIAEGYSVSREKKESFPLTVTSAQKNPTAFYLCASSIGVLAGAEQYFGPGTRLTVT.

V and J are TRBV3-1 (or the pseudogene TRBV3-2) and TRBJ2-3; weak D call: TRBD1 (5 bases). The germline V and J ends were trimmed by 1 base and 5 bases, with 16 bases remaining between them. Germline V lookup: CDR1 LGHDT, CDR2 YNNKEL (reference sequence). The CDR3 totals 16 residues. The CDR3 bases are TGTGCCAGCAGCCAAGTTGTGACCCAAAGGGGAGATACGCAGTATTTT. It is translated as CASSQVVTQRGDTQYF.

This clone has just a few counts. This chain uses TRBV5-1 with TRBJ1-5; D may be TRBD1 (5 bases). The germline CDR1 and CDR2 sequences are SGHRS and YFSETQ. Trimming removed 0 bases from V and 2 bases from J, with 12 bases in between. The CDR3 is 16 amino acids. The CDR3: CASSLGWTGGNQPQHF. CDR3 DNA: TGCGCCAGCAGCTTGGGTTGGACGGGGGGCAATCAGCCCCAGCATTTT.

In this sample, this clone turned up a few times. The J gene is TRBJ2-7, the V gene TRBV2, with D possibly TRBD1 on 6 matching bases. The germline V gene has CDR1 SNHLY and CDR2 FYNNEI. This CDR3 region has 13 residues. V lost 5 bases and J 4 bases, leaving 12 bases between the germline ends. In DNA, the CDR3 is TGTGCCAGCAGTTCGGACAGAAAGTACGAGCAGTACTTC. Translating it yields CASSSDRKYEQYF.

The chain employs TRBV4-3 and TRBJ2-7, with 8 bases matching TRBD1. V was pared by 4 bases and J by 2 bases, with 7 bases of the junction left unmatched. Germline assignment: CDR1 LGHNA and CDR2 YSLEER. CDR3 length: 15 residues. DNA for the CDR3: TGCGCCAGCAGCCCAGCCGGGACAGGACCCTACGAGCAGTACTTC. Its protein product is CASSPAGTGPYEQYF.

The rearrangement joins TRBV7-9 to TRBJ2-7, with a tentative D call TRBD2 (7 bases). Germline CDR1 SEHNR, CDR2 FQNEAQ (reference sequence). CDR3 size: 15 residues. Trimming removed 0 bases at V and 0 bases at J, with 9 bases between. CDR3 residues: CASSLAGGDSYEQYF. DNA for the CDR3: TGTGCCAGCAGCTTAGCAGGGGGGGACTCCTACGAGCAGTACTTC.

The V gene is TRBV19, the J gene TRBJ2-6; tentative D call: TRBD2 (6 bases). The CDR3 runs 16 residues. In germline, CDR1 is LNHDA, CDR2 SQIVND (reference sequence). Deletions cut 4 bases from V and 4 bases from J, with 14 bases between. DNA for the CDR3: TGTGCCAGTAGTAGGGGACTGGGTGAAGGGGCCAACGTCCTGACTTTC. Amino acids: CASSRGLGEGANVLTF. Drawing the rest from reference TRBV19 and TRBJ2-6, the complete variable domain is DGGITQSPKYLFRKEGQNVTLSCEQNLNHDAMYWYRQDPGQGLRLIYYSQIVNDFQKGDIAEGYSVSREKKESFPLTVTSAQKNPTAFYLCASSRGLGEGANVLTFGAGSRLTVL.

The genes are TRBV7-9 and TRBJ2-7; TRBD1 matches 7 bases. V was pared by 4 bases and J by 6 bases, with 3 bases of the junction left unmatched. Germline V gene sequence: CDR1 SEHNR, CDR2 FQNEAQ (reference sequence). This CDR3 spans 12 amino acids. The CDR3 loop reads CASSSGTVEQYF. The CDR3 DNA sequence: TGTGCCAGCAGCTCAGGGACAGTCGAGCAGTACTTC.

This sequence joins TRBV28 and TRBJ1-5, with 9 bases fitting TRBD1. Trimming removed 5 bases from V and 4 bases from J; junction bases left unmatched: 6. Per the germline V gene, CDR1 is MDHEN and CDR2 is SYDVKM. The CDR3 loop spans 15 amino acids. The CDR3 spells CASSLHGQGNQPQHF. DNA for the CDR3: TGTGCCAGCAGTCTCCACGGACAGGGGAATCAGCCCCAGCATTTT.

This chain joins TRBV6-2 or TRBV6-3 and TRBJ1-1; no reliable D call. Trimming pared 2 bases from V and 5 bases from J, leaving 12 bases between. CDR1 and CDR2 from the germline V gene are MNHEY and SVGEGT. The CDR3 covers 14 residues. The CDR3 sequence is CASSYGSRGTEAFF. The CDR3 DNA sequence: TGTGCCAGCAGTTACGGGTCAAGAGGGACTGAAGCTTTCTTT.

This clone was counted between two and nine times. The gene calls are TRBV4-1 and TRBJ1-1; 9 positions agree with TRBD1. The CDR3 loop spans 15 amino acids. V shed 1 base and J 3 bases; nucleotides not matched to a gene: 3. Germline CDR1 MGHRA, CDR2 YSYEKL. The CDR3 DNA follows: TGCGCCAGCAGCCAAGGTCGGGACAGGGACACTGAAGCTTTCTTT. Protein: CASSQGRDRDTEAFF.

This chain connects TRBV5-1 to TRBJ2-3; D perhaps matches TRBD1 (6 bases). CDR1 SGHRS and CDR2 YFSETQ come from the germline V gene. The CDR3 is 18 amino acids. Between the trimmed V and J ends, which lost 3 bases and 6 bases, there was a span of 26 bases. CDR3 nucleotide sequence: TGCGCCAGCAGCTCATACAGAACTCCCCTAGGGGGTGGCGATACGCAGTATTTT. It is translated as CASSSYRTPLGGGDTQYF. The variable domain in full, with the rest retrieved from reference TRBV5-1 and TRBJ2-3, is KAGVTQTPRYLIKTRGQQVTLSCSPISGHRSVSWYQQTPGQGLQFLFEYFSETQRNKGNFPGRFSGRQFSNSRSEMNVSTLELGDSALYLCASSSYRTPLGGGDTQYFGPGTRLTVL.

This chain links TRBV6-5 with TRBJ1-6; TRBD1 agrees at 8 bases. This CDR3 is built from 14 residues. The V gene's germline CDR1 is MNHEY and CDR2 SVGAGI. The trim removed 6 bases at V and 7 bases at J, leaving 5 bases unmatched. The CDR3 sequence: CASSRTGGNSPLHF. The CDR3, as DNA: TGTGCCAGCAGCAGAACAGGGGGGAATTCACCCCTCCACTTT.

The chain joins TRBV15 to TRBJ1-3; no firm D call. V gave up 1 base and J gave up 0 bases, with 7 bases separating them. This CDR3 comprises 15 residues. Germline-derived CDR1 and CDR2 are LNHNV and YYDKDF (reference sequence). CDR3 loop: CATSRAGGSGNTIYF. CDR3 coding DNA: TGTGCCACCAGCAGAGCCGGTGGCTCTGGAAACACCATATATTTT.

The chain recombines TRBV19 with TRBJ2-3, with TRBD2 identical over 8 bases. CDR3 length: 15 amino acids. The ends lost 2 bases at V and 3 bases at J; junction bases unmatched: 4. Germline CDR1 and CDR2: LNHDA and SQIVND (reference sequence). The CDR3 nucleotides read TGTGCCAGTAGTATAATCGGGGGGGGGACAGATACGCAGTATTTT. Protein: CASSIIGGGTDTQYF.

This rearrangement joins TRBV18 to TRBJ2-1; D is undetermined. With 2 bases removed from V and 6 bases from J, the gap between germline ends came to 8 bases. The CDR3 runs to 13 residues. Germline V gene lookup returns CDR1 KGHSH and CDR2 LQKENI. CDR3 residues: CASSPVPSNEQFF. In DNA form, the CDR3 reads TGTGCCAGCTCACCAGTTCCTAGCAATGAGCAGTTCTTC.